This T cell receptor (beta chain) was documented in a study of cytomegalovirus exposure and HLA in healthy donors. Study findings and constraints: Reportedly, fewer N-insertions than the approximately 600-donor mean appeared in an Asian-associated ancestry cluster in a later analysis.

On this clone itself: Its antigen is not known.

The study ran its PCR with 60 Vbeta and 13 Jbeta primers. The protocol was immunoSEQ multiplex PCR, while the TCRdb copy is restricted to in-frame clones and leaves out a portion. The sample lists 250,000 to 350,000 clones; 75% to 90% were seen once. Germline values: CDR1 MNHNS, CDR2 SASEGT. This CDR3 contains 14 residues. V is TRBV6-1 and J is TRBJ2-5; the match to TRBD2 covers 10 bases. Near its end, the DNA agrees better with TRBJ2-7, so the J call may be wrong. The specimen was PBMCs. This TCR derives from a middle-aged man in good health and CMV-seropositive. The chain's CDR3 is CASSELAGVYEQYF. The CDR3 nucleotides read TGTGCCAGCAGTGAGCTAGCGGGAGTTTACGAGCAGTACTTC.